The following is a T cell receptor beta chain sequence with its context. The target antigen is unknown. The data stem from a study of cytomegalovirus exposure and HLA in healthy donors. 13 Jbeta primers and 60 Vbeta primers were used for the PCR. Sequencing used immunoSEQ multiplex PCR; TCRdb keeps in-frame clones, though not all of them. The repertoire has 100,000 to 120,000 clones, approximately 83% of them found once; the top ten carry around 1.9%. Study-wide results and caveats: Later, TCR association rates were found to vary by HLA locus, highest for DRB1 and lowest for HLA-C. Generally TCR sequences proved uncommon, though certain public TCRs appeared in numerous donors. In a later analysis, a missense DCLRE1C variant was linked to TCR beta V- and J-gene trimming.

The specimen sequenced was PBMCs. The TCR comes from a man aged 35 to 55 in good health and CMV-seronegative.

The CDR3 region has the DNA TGCAGCGTTGTCCTCGGACAGGGGCGATACACCTTC. Its translation is CSVVLGQGRYTF. The genes are TRBV29-1 and TRBJ1-2; 9 bases align to TRBD1. The ends lost 4 bases at V and 11 bases at J; junction bases unmatched: 8. The germline V gene encodes CDR1 SQVTM and CDR2 ANQGSEA. The CDR3 covers 12 residues. Supplemented by reference TRBV29-1 and TRBJ1-2, the full variable domain reads SAVISQKPSRDICQRGTSLTIQCQVDSQVTMMFWYRQQPGQSLTLIATANQGSEATYESGFVIDKFPISRPNLTFSTLTVSNMSPEDSSIYLCSVVLGQGRYTFGSGTRLTVV.